Following are 31 T cell receptor beta chains from one sample sequenced in a study of blood T cells in healthy people across ages. PCR was performed a second time for 7 to 11 cycles using a sample-barcoded 5' primer and a J-beta primer mix. MiXCR, applied by TCRdb to the 5' RACE reads, yields one record per CDR3 protein. This table has roughly 700,000 distinct CDR3 sequences, 32% appearing once. The source material was blood. These receptors came from a woman of 80 years or more in good health.

This clonotype was counted at least ten times. CDR3 protein: CASSLGLLQETQYF. The CDR3 DNA is TGTGCCAGCAGCTTAGGTCTATTACAAGAGACCCAGTACTTC. The chain carries TRBV7-2 and TRBJ2-5; D is uncertain. Germline loops: CDR1 SGHTA, CDR2 FQGNSA. CDR3 length equals 14 residues. V lost 1 base and J lost 2, with 8 bases in between.

This clonotype was seen a single time. This may be a read error, as it is one base from a much larger clone. This chain joins TRBV6-5 and TRBJ2-1; the match to TRBD2 covers 12 bases. The V segment lost 4 bases and the J segment 8 bases; nucleotides outside the gene matches: 9. Germline assignment: CDR1 MNHEY and CDR2 SVGAGI. This CDR3 is built from 16 residues. The DNA for the CDR3 is TGTGCCAGCAGTTCCCCACTAGCGGGGGGAAAGGATGAGCAGTTCTTC. Its translation is CASSSPLAGGKDEQFF.

The chain joins TRBV19 to TRBJ2-5; 8 bases align to TRBD2. Germline V lookup: CDR1 LNHDA, CDR2 SQIVND (reference sequence). Losses at the gene ends were 4 bases for V and 2 bases for J; bases not matched to a gene: 9. The CDR3 covers 16 residues. The chain's CDR3 is CASSTGRAGAQETQYF. CDR3 coding DNA: TGTGCCAGTAGTACAGGACGAGCGGGGGCACAAGAGACCCAGTACTTC.

This clonotype has ten or more counts. J is TRBJ2-3 and V is TRBV20-1; 8 bases match TRBD2. The ends lost 5 bases at V and 2 bases at J; junction bases unmatched: 12. This CDR3 has 16 residues. CDR1 DFQATT and CDR2 SNEGSKA come from the germline V gene (reference sequence). This chain's CDR3 is CSAGGGGSGDTDTQYF. DNA for the CDR3: TGCAGTGCTGGGGGGGGAGGTAGCGGGGACACAGATACGCAGTATTTT.

This clonotype was observed many times. The chain has TRBV20-1 and TRBJ2-5; 9 nucleotides align to TRBD2. This CDR3 spans 11 amino acids. Germline-derived CDR1 and CDR2 are DFQATT and SNEGSKA (reference sequence). V shed 7 bases and J 8 bases; nucleotides not matched to a gene: 5. The CDR3 sequence is CSVGGGETQYF. The DNA of the CDR3 is TGCAGTGTGGGCGGGGGGGAAACCCAGTACTTC.

This chain links TRBV20-1 with TRBJ1-5; D gene uncertain. There are 13 residues in the CDR3. The germline V gene has CDR1 DFQATT and CDR2 SNEGSKA (reference sequence). Deletions cut 7 bases from V and 0 bases from J, with 10 bases between. The CDR3 bases are TGCAGTGTTTTAGGTCATAGCAATCAGCCCCAGCATTTT. Its translation is CSVLGHSNQPQHF.

The CDR3 here is CSASRPPGCNEQYF. Written as DNA, the CDR3 is TGCAGTGCTAGCAGGCCACCGGGGTGCAATGAGCAGTACTTC. The chain has TRBV20-1 and TRBJ2-5; the D gene is possibly TRBD2 (5 bases). V was pared by 3 bases and J by 11 bases, with 22 bases between. The V gene's germline CDR1 is DFQATT and CDR2 SNEGSKA (reference sequence). This CDR3 spans 14 amino acids.

The chain is built from TRBV5-1 and TRBJ2-3; 9 nucleotides agree with TRBD1. After removal of 0 bases from V and 4 bases from J, the junction contained 9 bases not matched to a gene. From germline, CDR1 is SGHRS and CDR2 YFSETQ. The CDR3 covers 17 residues. CDR3 bases: TGCGCCAGCAGCTTGGGGAGTGGGACAGGGATTTCAGATACGCAGTATTTT. Amino acids: CASSLGSGTGISDTQYF.

This clonotype was recorded many times. The chain links TRBV5-6 to TRBJ2-7, with 7 bases aligning to TRBD1. V gave up 4 bases and J gave up 2 bases; unmatched junction bases: 9. The CDR3 spans 15 residues. Germline loops: CDR1 SGHDT, CDR2 YYEEEE. The CDR3 DNA sequence: TGTGCCAGCAGCCCCACAGGGGTTCTCACCTACGAGCAGTACTTC. Its protein is CASSPTGVLTYEQYF.

Note on this clonotype: Germline and junction disagree at one end, which may indicate a read error. The chain is built from TRBV7-9 and TRBJ2-1; 9 bases align to TRBD2. The end of the DNA fits TRBJ2-7 better, so the J call may be wrong. Germline V gives CDR1 SEHNR, CDR2 FQNEAQ (reference sequence). The CDR3 sequence is 16 residues long. The CDR3 reads CASSLTGTSNRNEQYF. The CDR3 DNA reads as TGTGCCAGTAGCTTAACCGGGACTAGCAACCGCAATGAGCAGTACTTC.

This clonotype was seen repeatedly, ten times or more. The CDR3 DNA reads TGCGCCAGCAGCCAAGTGGACTATTCGGTGGATACGCAGTATTTT. Protein: CASSQVDYSVDTQYF. V gene TRBV4-3 combines with J gene TRBJ2-3; weak D call: TRBD2 (6 bases). Germline values: CDR1 LGHNA, CDR2 YSLEER. V was shortened by 1 base and J by 6 bases, with 14 bases between the two germline ends. CDR3 length: 15 amino acids.

Points on this clonotype: Since a much larger clone is just one base distant, this may be a read error. This chain connects TRBV20-1 to TRBJ2-1; 11 bases agree with TRBD2. The J call may not be correct, given that the DNA end is closer to TRBJ2-7. CDR1 is DFQATT and CDR2 is SNEGSKA in the germline V gene (reference sequence). CDR3 length equals 20 residues. CDR3 sequence reads: CSARVGTSGINMSSYNEQYF. The CDR3 DNA follows: TGCAGTGCTAGAGTAGGGACTAGCGGTATAAATATGAGCTCCTACAATGAGCAGTACTTC.

This clonotype came up a few times. Relative to the germline gene, one junction end is altered; a read error may explain this. The rearrangement uses TRBV12-3 or TRBV12-4 and TRBJ2-3; the match to TRBD2 covers 9 bases. CDR3 size: 16 residues. The CDR3 DNA reads TGTGCCAGCATAAACGAGGATGGGACTAGCACAGATGCGCAGTATTTC. As protein: CASINEDGTSTDAQYF.

Of note for this clonotype: Just one base apart from a much larger clone, this may be a read error. The chain recombines TRBV5-1 with TRBJ2-3; 8 bases are a match to TRBD1. The CDR3 has 13 amino acids. Germline CDR1 SGHRS, CDR2 YFSETQ. J gave up 5 bases and V 4 bases, and 3 bases lay outside the gene matches. The CDR3 sequence is CASSAQGGDTQYF. The CDR3, as DNA: TGCGCCAGCAGCGCACAGGGGGGAGATACGCAGTATTTT. Combining the CDR3 with reference TRBV5-1 and TRBJ2-3 gives the whole variable domain KAGVTQTPRYLIKTRGQQVTLSCSPISGHRSVSWYQQTPGQGLQFLFEYFSETQRNKGNFPGRFSGRQFSNSRSEMNVSTLELGDSALYLCASSAQGGDTQYFGPGTRLTVL.

The chain employs TRBV7-2 and TRBJ1-2; no clear D. V lost 0 bases and J lost 7, with 18 bases in between. CDR1 is SGHTA and CDR2 is FQGNSA in the germline V gene. There are 16 residues in the CDR3. The CDR3 nucleotides are TGTGCCAGCAGCTTAGCGAGCTCGGACGGCCTAATTGGCTACACCTTC. Translated: CASSLASSDGLIGYTF.

Concerning this clonotype itself: This may come from a read error, since a much larger clone is one base off. This rearrangement joins TRBV9 to TRBJ2-5; 12 bases fit TRBD2. The J call could be wrong; TRBJ2-1 is a better fit for the DNA end. There are 15 residues in the CDR3. The germline gives CDR1 SGDLS, CDR2 YYNGEE. This CDR3 is CASSEGTSGQETQFF. CDR3 sequence (DNA): TGTGCCAGCAGCGAAGGGACTAGCGGGCAAGAGACCCAGTTCTTC.

V is TRBV20-1 and J is TRBJ1-6; D call uncertain. Germline assignment: CDR1 DFQATT and CDR2 SNEGSKA (reference sequence). V dropped 6 bases and J dropped 9 bases, with 21 bases sitting between them. This CDR3 contains 15 residues. CDR3 nucleotide sequence: TGCAGTGCAGGCGAAACCGGCCGGTCGGCTTCACCCCTCCACTTT. It encodes CSAGETGRSASPLHF.

This clonotype was counted at least ten times. The chain carries TRBV5-1 and TRBJ2-1; the D gene is possibly TRBD2 (5 bases). Germline V gene sequence: CDR1 SGHRS, CDR2 YFSETQ. The CDR3 runs 15 residues. V was trimmed by 1 base and J by 7 bases, leaving 15 bases between them. The CDR3 sequence: CASSLSLTGLNEQFF. CDR3 DNA: TGCGCCAGCAGCTTGTCTCTCACGGGGTTGAATGAGCAGTTCTTC.

This rearrangement joins TRBV29-1 to TRBJ1-2; a possible D gene is TRBD1 (5 bases). With 5 bases removed from V and 7 bases from J, the gap between germline ends came to 20 bases. The CDR3 runs 14 residues. Germline V gene sequence: CDR1 SQVTM, CDR2 ANQGSEA. This CDR3 reads CSVLGDRTIGGYTF. The CDR3, as DNA: TGCAGCGTTCTTGGGGACCGGACGATTGGTGGCTACACCTTC.

This clonotype was picked up many times. This sequence joins TRBV7-8 and TRBJ2-7; D is uncertain. The CDR3 totals 15 residues. V was cut by 5 bases and J by 0 bases, with 14 bases left in between. Germline V gene lookup returns CDR1 SGHVS and CDR2 FQNEAQ. The CDR3 DNA is TGTGCCAGCAGCCCCACCGTGGGCTACTCCTACGAGCAGTACTTC. This translates into CASSPTVGYSYEQYF.

The J gene is TRBJ1-1, the V gene TRBV2, with 10 bases fitting TRBD1. J gave up 4 bases and V 6 bases, and 8 bases lay outside the gene matches. The CDR3 extends over 15 amino acids. The germline V gene encodes CDR1 SNHLY and CDR2 FYNNEI. The CDR3 sequence is CASSARQGAATEAFF. CDR3 nucleotides: TGTGCCAGCAGCGCTCGACAGGGGGCAGCCACTGAAGCTTTCTTT. The full variable domain, rest sourced from reference TRBV2 and TRBJ1-1, is EPEVTQTPSHQVTQMGQEVILRCVPISNHLYFYWYRQILGQKVEFLVSFYNNEISEKSEIFDDQFSVERPDGSNFTLKIRSTKLEDSAMYFCASSARQGAATEAFFGQGTRLTVV.

This clonotype was seen many times. The J gene is TRBJ2-7, the V gene TRBV3-1, with 11 nucleotides matching TRBD1. The CDR3 totals 14 residues. The germline gives CDR1 LGHDT, CDR2 YNNKEL (reference sequence). V trimming: 3 bases; J trimming: 6 bases; junction bases outside the gene matches: 4. For the CDR3, the DNA is TGTGCCAGCAGCCACACGGGACAGGGGGGCGAGCAGTACTTC. It specifies CASSHTGQGGEQYF.

This clonotype has at least ten counts. The chain has TRBV4-2 and TRBJ1-1; TRBD1 aligns across 8 bases. This CDR3 contains 17 residues. Germline V lookup: CDR1 LGHNA, CDR2 YNFKEQ. V lost 0 bases, J lost 0 bases, and 6 bases stayed unmatched. The CDR3 region is CASSQEAAGGLNTEAFF. CDR3 DNA sequence: TGTGCCAGCAGCCAAGAGGCGGCAGGGGGCTTGAACACTGAAGCTTTCTTT.

The chain combines TRBV29-1 with TRBJ2-5; no reliable D call. V was clipped by 0 bases and J by 5 bases, with 10 bases between them. Germline values: CDR1 SQVTM, CDR2 ANQGSEA. The CDR3 consists of 13 residues. This chain's CDR3 is CSVEDRVGETQYF. CDR3 DNA: TGCAGCGTTGAAGATCGTGTTGGGGAGACCCAGTACTTC.

With respect to this clonotype: A much larger clone is a single base away; this may be a read error. Here the CDR3 omits its conserved ending phenylalanine or tryptophan, so a read error is the likely source. The chain is built from TRBV29-1 and TRBJ2-3; D remains ambiguous. Germline CDR1 is SQVTM and CDR2 is ANQGSEA. CDR3 length equals 12 residues. V was clipped by 6 bases and J by 4 bases, with 11 bases between them. The CDR3 region has the DNA TGCAGCGTCGGAAGGGAAGCAGATACGCAGTATTGT. Its protein product is CSVGREADTQYC.

This clonotype has a count of ten or more. The chain is built from TRBV7-9 and TRBJ2-1; 7 bases are shared with TRBD2. The CDR3 length is 17 residues. The trim removed 4 bases at V and 0 bases at J, leaving 9 bases unmatched. Germline-derived CDR1 and CDR2 are SEHNR and FQNEAQ (reference sequence). The DNA of the CDR3 is TGTGCCAGCAGCTCCCCTCAAGCGGGGATCTCCTACAATGAGCAGTTCTTC. Translated: CASSSPQAGISYNEQFF.

This clonotype was found a few times. This chain connects TRBV2 to TRBJ1-5; the D is unclear. Germline V CDR1 and CDR2: SNHLY, FYNNEI. The germline V and J ends were trimmed by 3 bases and 2 bases, with 17 bases remaining between them. This CDR3 is 17 amino acids long. CDR3 in amino acids: CASSDEAGGIRNQPQHF. The DNA of the CDR3 is TGTGCCAGCAGTGATGAGGCAGGAGGGATTCGCAATCAGCCCCAGCATTTT.

V gene TRBV5-5 combines with J gene TRBJ2-5; D might be TRBD1 (6 bases). The CDR3 covers 15 residues. Per the germline V gene, CDR1 is SGHKS and CDR2 is YYEKEE (reference sequence). Trimming took 0 bases from V and 11 from J, leaving 20 bases between them. The CDR3 DNA reads as TGTGCCAGCAGCTTGGCTCCCAGGGGAGAAGGGGAGCAGTACTTC. This sequence encodes CASSLAPRGEGEQYF. Looking up the rest from reference TRBV5-5 and TRBJ2-5 gives the full variable domain: DAGVTQSPTHLIKTRGQQVTLRCSPISGHKSVSWYQQVLGQGPQFIFQYYEKEERGRGNFPDRFSARQFPNYSSELNVNALLLGDSALYLCASSLAPRGEGEQYFGPGTRLLVL.

This clonotype has a count of ten or more. The chain is built from TRBV7-9 and TRBJ2-7; a possible D gene is TRBD1 (5 bases). V was shortened by 2 bases and J by 5 bases, with 13 bases between the two germline ends. Germline V CDR1 and CDR2: SEHNR, FQNEAQ (reference sequence). The CDR3 spans 14 residues. Here the CDR3 DNA reads TGTGCCAGCAGCTTAATCCAGGGTTCCGACGAGCAGTACTTC. The encoded protein is CASSLIQGSDEQYF. Using reference TRBV7-9 and TRBJ2-7 for the parts outside the CDR3, the full variable domain is DTGVSQNPRHKITKRGQNVTFRCDPISEHNRLYWYRQTLGQGPEFLTYFQNEAQLEKSRLLSDRFSAERPKGSFSTLEIQRTEQGDSAMYLCASSLIQGSDEQYFGPGTRLTVT.

This clonotype was observed many times. The chain combines TRBV7-8 with TRBJ1-2, with D hard to call. The CDR3 has 15 amino acids. Between the trimmed V and J ends, which lost 1 base and 4 bases, there was a span of 13 bases. The germline gives CDR1 SGHVS, CDR2 FQNEAQ. CDR3 protein: CASSLGGAAPYGYTF. The CDR3 DNA reads TGTGCCAGCAGCTTAGGAGGTGCGGCTCCCTATGGCTACACCTTC.

In regard to this clonotype: A read error may be the cause here, since a much bigger clone is one base away. The chain joins TRBV2 to TRBJ2-3; 7 bases are a match to TRBD1. In germline, CDR1 is SNHLY, CDR2 FYNNEI. This CDR3 is 16 amino acids long. Trimming took 7 bases from V and 1 from J; bases not matched to a gene: 11. The CDR3 nucleotides are TGTGCCAGCAATTTTCCTAGACAGGGTGGCACAGATACGCAGTATTTT. Translated: CASNFPRQGGTDTQYF.